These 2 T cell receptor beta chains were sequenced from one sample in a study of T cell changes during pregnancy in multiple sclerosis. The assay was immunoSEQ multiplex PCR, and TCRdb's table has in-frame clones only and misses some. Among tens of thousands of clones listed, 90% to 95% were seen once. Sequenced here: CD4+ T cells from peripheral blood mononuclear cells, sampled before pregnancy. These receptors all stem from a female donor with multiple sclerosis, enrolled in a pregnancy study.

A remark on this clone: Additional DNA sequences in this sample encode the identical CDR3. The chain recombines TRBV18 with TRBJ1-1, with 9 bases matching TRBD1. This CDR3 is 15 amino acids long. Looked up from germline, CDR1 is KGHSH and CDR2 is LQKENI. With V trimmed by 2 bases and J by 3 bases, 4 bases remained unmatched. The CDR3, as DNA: TGTGCCAGCTCACCAAGGACAGGGGTGGACACTGAAGCTTTCTTT. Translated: CASSPRTGVDTEAFF.

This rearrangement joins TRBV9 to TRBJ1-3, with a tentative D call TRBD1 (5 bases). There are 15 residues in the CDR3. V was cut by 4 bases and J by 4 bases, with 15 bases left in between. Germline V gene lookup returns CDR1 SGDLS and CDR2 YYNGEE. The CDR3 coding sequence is TGTGCCAGCAGCCACCGGGCAGGGAACGGAAACACCATATATTTT. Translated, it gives CASSHRAGNGNTIYF.